The 13 T cell receptor beta chains in this list originate from one sample, sequenced in a study of T cells in Graves' hyperthyroidism and ophthalmopathy (dated by TCRdb to the late 2010s). The library was generated by multiplex PCR. These reads were obtained on an Illumina HiSeq 2000. Amplification of TCR beta CDR3 regions was carried out from RNA transcripts. A first-round RT-PCR of the TCR CDR3 used the HTBI primer set with the Qiagen OneStep RT-PCR kit. TCRdb handled the public reads itself, with Q25 trimming in fastp and clone calling in MiXCR, and kept productive beta chains. Under each unique CDR3 protein, matching rows form one entry showing the most common genes and DNA. Here the sample has approximately 700,000 distinct CDR3 sequences; over 15% occur a single time. Jointly, the top ten make up 8.4% of the sample. Sequencing was performed on blood. The origin of the receptors is a man aged 18-30 years with Graves' hyperthyroidism.

Here the CDR3 DNA reads TGCAGTGCTAGATCTTCCGTTGGGGTTGGCTACACCTTC. The encoded protein is CSARSSVGVGYTF. The chain couples TRBV20-1 to TRBJ1-2; D ambiguous. The CDR3 has 13 amino acids. Between the trimmed V and J ends, which lost 2 bases and 7 bases, there was a span of 14 bases. Germline values: CDR1 DFQATT, CDR2 SNEGSKA (reference sequence).

This clonotype occurred a few times. The chain joins TRBV12-3 or TRBV12-4 to TRBJ2-1; 7 bases match TRBD2. With V trimmed by 0 bases and J by 6 bases, 5 bases remained unmatched. There are 15 residues in the CDR3. The CDR3 here is CASSLAQSSGNEQFF. In DNA, the CDR3 is TGTGCCAGCAGTTTAGCGCAGTCTAGCGGCAATGAGCAGTTCTTC.

Many counts were recorded for this clonotype. The chain has TRBV7-9 and TRBJ2-5; maybe TRBD1 (8 bases). There are 14 residues in the CDR3. Germline CDR1 reads SEHNR; CDR2 reads FQNEAQ (reference sequence). The germline V and J ends were trimmed by 8 bases and 5 bases, with 18 bases remaining between them. CDR3 nucleotide sequence: TGTGCCAGCTTGTGGACAGGGCGGGAGGAGACCCAGTACTTC. Protein sequence: CASLWTGREETQYF.

CDR3 protein: CASSTIHNEQFF. The CDR3 DNA sequence: TGTGCCAGCAGCACGATTCACAATGAGCAGTTCTTC. This chain joins TRBV27 and TRBJ2-1; D gene ambiguous. CDR3 length: 12 amino acids. Germline assignment: CDR1 MNHEY and CDR2 SMNVEV (reference sequence). Between the trimmed V and J ends, which lost 6 bases and 5 bases, there was a span of 8 bases.

This clonotype has only one observation. It may be a read error: a sequence one base away is much more abundant. The chain is built from TRBV6-2 or TRBV6-3 and TRBJ2-1; D is ambiguous. From germline, CDR1 is MNHEY and CDR2 SVGEGT. The length of the CDR3 is 13 residues. The CDR3 nucleotides read TGTGCCAGCGGTTACGCCTCCTACAATGAGCAGTTCTTC. This encodes CASGYASYNEQFF.

This clonotype was recorded a few times. The chain is built from TRBV12-3 or TRBV12-4 and TRBJ2-2; tentative D call: TRBD1 (6 bases). CDR3 size: 16 residues. With 4 bases removed from V and 0 bases from J, the gap between germline ends came to 12 bases. The CDR3 loop is CASSSTGSSNTGELFF. The CDR3 DNA is TGTGCCAGCAGTTCGACAGGTTCCTCGAACACCGGGGAGCTGTTTTTT.

This clonotype was picked up many times. DNA of the CDR3: TGTGCCAGCAGCGGGGGCTCTGGGGCCAACGTCCTGACTTTC. Protein product: CASSGGSGANVLTF. The rearrangement links TRBV9 to TRBJ2-6; D remains unclear. The CDR3 extends over 14 amino acids. Germline CDR1 reads SGDLS; CDR2 reads YYNGEE. The V end lost 3 bases, the J end lost 0 bases, and 4 bases lay between the germline ends. Looking up the rest from reference TRBV9 and TRBJ2-6 gives the full variable domain: DSGVTQTPKHLITATGQRVTLRCSPRSGDLSVYWYQQSLDQGLQFLIQYYNGEERAKGNILERFSAQQFPDLHSELNLSSLELGDSALYFCASSGGSGANVLTFGAGSRLTVL.

In regard to this clonotype: Since a much larger clone is just one base distant, this may be a read error. The chain has TRBV11-3 and TRBJ2-7; possibly TRBD1 for D (5 bases). Germline V CDR1 and CDR2: SGHNT, YENEEA. This CDR3 has 15 amino acids. DNA for the CDR3: TGTGCCAGCAGCTTTCCAGGGTCAGACCGCTACGAGCGGTACTTC. Translated, it gives CASSFPGSDRYERYF.

The rearrangement joins TRBV24-1 to TRBJ2-3; maybe TRBD2 (6 bases). The V end was cut by 3 bases, the J end by 6 bases, with 15 bases between. Germline lookup yields CDR1 KGHDR and CDR2 SFDVKD. The CDR3 is 15 residues long. The CDR3 spells CATSDTTGVGDTQYF. The CDR3 bases are TGTGCCACCAGTGATACGACGGGAGTGGGGGATACGCAGTATTTT.

This clonotype was seen a few times. The chain has TRBV6-1 and TRBJ2-1, with D perhaps TRBD2 (7 bases). Germline V lookup: CDR1 MNHNS, CDR2 SASEGT. The CDR3 runs 15 residues. The germline V and J ends were trimmed by 6 bases and 6 bases, with 18 bases remaining between them. CDR3 in amino acids: CASRGGAGRGNEQFF. CDR3 coding DNA: TGTGCCAGCAGGGGGGGGGCAGGGCGAGGCAATGAGCAGTTCTTC.

There are a few counts of this clonotype. This rearrangement joins TRBV5-1 to TRBJ2-1; no clear D gene. The germline CDR1 and CDR2 sequences are SGHRS and YFSETQ. The CDR3 has 17 amino acids. The V and J ends lost 2 bases and 1 base respectively, with 16 bases between them. The CDR3 loop reads CASSFRTVRSSYNEQFF. The CDR3 region has the DNA TGCGCCAGCAGCTTCCGGACCGTTCGGTCGTCCTACAATGAGCAGTTCTTC.

This clonotype was observed a handful of times. V gene TRBV19 combines with J gene TRBJ1-1, with D possibly matching TRBD1 (6 bases). Trimming removed 3 bases at V and 7 bases at J, with 9 bases between. The CDR3 extends over 12 amino acids. CDR1 and CDR2 (germline): LNHDA, SQIVND (reference sequence). In DNA form, the CDR3 reads TGTGCCAGTAGTATCGGACAGATTGAAGCTTTCTTT. Amino acid sequence: CASSIGQIEAFF.

This clonotype was found a few times. The CDR3 DNA reads as TGCAGCGTTGATCCCCTAGCGGGAGAAGATACGCAGTATTTT. Amino acids: CSVDPLAGEDTQYF. V is TRBV29-1 and J is TRBJ2-3, with 10 bases aligning to TRBD2. V gave up 3 bases and J gave up 5 bases; unmatched junction bases: 5. Germline-derived CDR1 and CDR2 are SQVTM and ANQGSEA. The CDR3 contains 14 residues.